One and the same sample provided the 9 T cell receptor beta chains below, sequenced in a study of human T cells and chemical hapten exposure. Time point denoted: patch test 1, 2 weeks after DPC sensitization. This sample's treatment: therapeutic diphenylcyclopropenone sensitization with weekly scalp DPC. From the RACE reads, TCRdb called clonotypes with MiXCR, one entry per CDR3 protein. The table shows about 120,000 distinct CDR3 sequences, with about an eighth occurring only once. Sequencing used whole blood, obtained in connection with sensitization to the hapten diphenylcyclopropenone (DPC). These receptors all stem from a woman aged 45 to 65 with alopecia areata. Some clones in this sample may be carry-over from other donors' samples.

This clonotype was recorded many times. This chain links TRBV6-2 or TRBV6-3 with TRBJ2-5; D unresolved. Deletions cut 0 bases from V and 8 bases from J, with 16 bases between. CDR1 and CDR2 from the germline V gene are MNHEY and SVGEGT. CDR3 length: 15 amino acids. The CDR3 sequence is CASSYSSDSRVTQYF. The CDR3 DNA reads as TGTGCCAGCAGTTACTCCAGCGACTCAAGAGTTACCCAGTACTTC.

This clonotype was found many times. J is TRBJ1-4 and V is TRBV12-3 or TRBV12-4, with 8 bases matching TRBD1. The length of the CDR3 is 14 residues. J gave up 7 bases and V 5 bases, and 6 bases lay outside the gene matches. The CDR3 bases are TGTGCCAGCAGTCCAGGGGGCGCGGCTGAAAAACTGTTTTTT. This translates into CASSPGGAAEKLFF.

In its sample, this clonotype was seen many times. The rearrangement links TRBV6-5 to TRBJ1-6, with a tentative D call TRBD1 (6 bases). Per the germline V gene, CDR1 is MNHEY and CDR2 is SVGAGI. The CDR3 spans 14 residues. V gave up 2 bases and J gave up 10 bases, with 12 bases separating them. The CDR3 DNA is TGTGCCAGCAGTTACCGGTCTAGGGGGTCACCCCTCCACTTT. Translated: CASSYRSRGSPLHF.

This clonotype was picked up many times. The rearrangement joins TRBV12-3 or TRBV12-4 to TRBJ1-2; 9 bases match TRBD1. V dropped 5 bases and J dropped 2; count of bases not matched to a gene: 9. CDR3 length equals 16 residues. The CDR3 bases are TGTGCCAGCAGTCCCACCGGACAGGGGAAGAACTATGGCTACACCTTC. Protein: CASSPTGQGKNYGYTF.

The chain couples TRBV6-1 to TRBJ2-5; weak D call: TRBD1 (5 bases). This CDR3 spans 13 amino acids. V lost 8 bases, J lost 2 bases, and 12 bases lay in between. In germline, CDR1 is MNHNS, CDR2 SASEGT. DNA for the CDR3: TGTGCCAGCCGCCGACAGCTACAAGAGACCCAGTACTTC. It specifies CASRRQLQETQYF.

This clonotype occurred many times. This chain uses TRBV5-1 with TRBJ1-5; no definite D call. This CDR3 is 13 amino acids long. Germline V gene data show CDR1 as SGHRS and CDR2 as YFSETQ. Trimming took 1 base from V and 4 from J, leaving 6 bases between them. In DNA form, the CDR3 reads TGCGCCAGCAGCTTGTATGTAAATCAGCCCCAGCATTTT. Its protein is CASSLYVNQPQHF.

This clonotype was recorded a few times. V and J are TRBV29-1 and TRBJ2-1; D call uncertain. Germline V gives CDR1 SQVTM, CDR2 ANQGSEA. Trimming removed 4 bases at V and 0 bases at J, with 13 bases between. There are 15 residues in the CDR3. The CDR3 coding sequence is TGCAGCGTTGGCGGCGCCTTAGTCTCCTACAATGAGCAGTTCTTC. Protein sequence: CSVGGALVSYNEQFF.

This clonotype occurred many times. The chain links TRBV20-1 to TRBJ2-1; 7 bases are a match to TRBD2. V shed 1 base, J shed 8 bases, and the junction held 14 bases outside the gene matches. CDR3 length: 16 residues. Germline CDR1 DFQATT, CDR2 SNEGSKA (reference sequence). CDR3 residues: CSARAASGLGSDEQFF. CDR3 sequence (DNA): TGCAGTGCTAGAGCTGCCTCTGGACTAGGATCGGATGAGCAGTTCTTC.

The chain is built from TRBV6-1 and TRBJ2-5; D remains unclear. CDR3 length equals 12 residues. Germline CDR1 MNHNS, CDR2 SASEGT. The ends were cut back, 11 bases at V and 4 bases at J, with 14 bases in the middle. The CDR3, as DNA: TGTGCCTCCCACAGTGTCCTAGAGACCCAGTACTTC. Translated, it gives CASHSVLETQYF.